This T cell receptor (beta chain) was captured in a study of blood T cell repertoires in COVID-19. Study-wide background: Spain, Italy and the United States supplied samples that represented acute and convalescent COVID-19. PBMCs, B-cell-depleted T cells, or T cells were the source of the cDNA or gDNA that made up the material.

V was trimmed by 0 bases and J by 10 bases, leaving 13 bases between them. The length of the CDR3 is 15 residues. Germline CDR1 reads MNHEY; CDR2 reads SVGAGI. The table came from immunoSEQ multiplex PCR; TCRdb's copy has only in-frame clones and leaves some out. Among about 380,000 clones listed, 85% were seen once. The source is a young woman with acute or convalescent COVID-19. Sequencing input: peripheral blood. The V gene is TRBV6-5, the J gene TRBJ1-6, with a tentative D call TRBD1 (5 bases). The CDR3 loop reads CASSYSGVGRSPLHF. CDR3 DNA: TGTGCCAGCAGTTACTCGGGGGTGGGGAGGTCACCCCTCCACTTT.